A selection of T cell receptor beta chains follows, all from one sample in a study of CD4 and CD8 cells across lung adenocarcinoma regions. Using its own MiXCR run on the PCR reads, TCRdb lists one record per CDR3 protein. Among tens of thousands of distinct CDR3 sequences listed, around 50% were seen once. Sequenced sample: CD8+ T cells from the center of a lung tumor. The receptors come from a male donor with lung adenocarcinoma. The CD4 and CD8 labels of this study may be unreliable. The CDR3 runs from the conserved cysteine through the conserved F or W. A D gene is named only where the DNA matches it firmly. The listing skips clone size in some rows; elsewhere it reads once, few, many or a size class.

v_gene: TRBV6-1
abundance: NA
j_gene: TRBJ2-4
d_gene: NA
CDR3nt: TGTGCGAGCAGTGAATCGGGGCTGAGGGCCAAAAACACGCAGTACTTC
CDR3aa: CASSESGLRAKNTQYF

v_gene: TRBV11-2
abundance: many
j_gene: TRBJ1-2
d_gene: NA
CDR3nt: TGTGCCAGCAGCAAGACTACATCTAACTATGGCTACACCTTC
CDR3aa: CASSKTTSNYGYTF

v_gene: TRBV5-1
abundance: few
j_gene: TRBJ1-1
d_gene: TRBD1
CDR3nt: TGCGCCAGCAGCTTGGACCTACAGGGGACAGCGAGAGCTTTCTTT
CDR3aa: CASSLDLQGTARAFF

v_gene: TRBV6-2/TRBV6-3
abundance: NA
j_gene: TRBJ1-4
d_gene: TRBD1
CDR3nt: TGTGCCAGCAGTGACGGGACAGGGAAGGGAAAACTGTTTTTT
CDR3aa: CASSDGTGKGKLFF

v_gene: TRBV6-1
abundance: NA
j_gene: TRBJ2-1
d_gene: NA
CDR3nt: TGTGCCAGCAGTGTGGTTATGGGGTTAGATGCGCAGTACTTT
CDR3aa: CASSVVMGLDAQYF

v_gene: TRBV27
abundance: many
j_gene: TRBJ2-7
d_gene: TRBD2
CDR3nt: TGTGCCAGCAGTTTAGTAGCGGGAGGGCCTTATCCCTACGAGCAGTACTTC
CDR3aa: CASSLVAGGPYPYEQYF

v_gene: TRBV27
abundance: NA
j_gene: TRBJ2-4
d_gene: TRBD1
CDR3nt: TGTGCCAGCAGAGCCAGGACAGGGGGGCTGGCCAAAAACATTCAGTACTTC
CDR3aa: CASRARTGGLAKNIQYF

v_gene: TRBV6-1
abundance: NA
j_gene: TRBJ1-2
d_gene: NA
CDR3nt: TGTGCCAGCACGGACGGCTATGGCTACACCTTC
CDR3aa: CASTDGYGYTF

v_gene: TRBV27
abundance: NA
j_gene: TRBJ2-3
d_gene: NA
CDR3nt: TGTGCCAGCAGTAAGCTCCGGGGCACAGAGACGCAGTACTTT
CDR3aa: CASSKLRGTETQYF

v_gene: TRBV10-2
abundance: many
j_gene: TRBJ1-1
d_gene: NA
CDR3nt: TGCGCCAGCAGTTTAACAGCCGAGGGGATCACTGAAGCTTTCTTT
CDR3aa: CASSLTAEGITEAFF

v_gene: TRBV6-1
abundance: NA
j_gene: TRBJ2-7
d_gene: TRBD2
CDR3nt: TGTGCCAGCAGGGGAAGCGGGGGGAGGGACCCAGATACGCAGTACTTC
CDR3aa: CASRGSGGRDPDTQYF

v_gene: TRBV6-1
abundance: NA
j_gene: TRBJ2-4
d_gene: NA
CDR3nt: TGTGCCGGCTCGGGGCCGGGAGCCAAAAACATTCAGTACTTC
CDR3aa: CAGSGPGAKNIQYF

v_gene: TRBV6-1
abundance: medium-sized
j_gene: TRBJ2-5
d_gene: NA
CDR3nt: TGTGCCAGCAGTGAAGGGGTAGCGTGGGAGACCCAGTACTTC
CDR3aa: CASSEGVAWETQYF

v_gene: TRBV6-2/TRBV6-3
abundance: NA
j_gene: TRBJ2-3
d_gene: TRBD2
CDR3nt: TGTGCCAGCAGTTACTTTTTGCTAGCGGGAGAAGAGGATACGCAGTATTTT
CDR3aa: CASSYFLLAGEEDTQYF

v_gene: TRBV7-3
abundance: NA
j_gene: TRBJ2-1
d_gene: NA
CDR3nt: TGTGCCAGCAGCCCCCCTGCAAACAATGAGCAGTTCTTC
CDR3aa: CASSPPANNEQFF

v_gene: TRBV7-2
abundance: many
j_gene: TRBJ2-1
d_gene: TRBD2
CDR3nt: TGTGCCAGCAGCTTGCTAGCGGGAGTAGCCTTTAATGAGCAGTTCTTC
CDR3aa: CASSLLAGVAFNEQFF

v_gene: TRBV4-1
abundance: NA
j_gene: TRBJ2-1
d_gene: TRBD2
CDR3nt: TGCGCCAGCAGCCAACGGGGACTAGCGGGAGACAATGAGCAGTTCTTC
CDR3aa: CASSQRGLAGDNEQFF

v_gene: TRBV28
abundance: NA
j_gene: TRBJ2-4
d_gene: NA
CDR3nt: TGTGCCAGCAGTTTGACAGATCTAAGGAACATTCAGTACTTC
CDR3aa: CASSLTDLRNIQYF

v_gene: TRBV4-2
abundance: NA
j_gene: TRBJ2-1
d_gene: TRBD2
CDR3nt: TGTGCCAGCAGCCCCCTAGCGGGAGGGCCCCAGCGCTCCTACAATGAGCAGTTCTTC
CDR3aa: CASSPLAGGPQRSYNEQFF

v_gene: TRBV6-5
abundance: many
j_gene: TRBJ2-7
d_gene: NA
CDR3nt: TGTGCCAGCAGTTCCGACGGTAACTACGAGCAGTACTTC
CDR3aa: CASSSDGNYEQYF

v_gene: TRBV6-2/TRBV6-3
abundance: NA
j_gene: TRBJ1-1
d_gene: NA
CDR3nt: TGTGCCAGCAGTTCCCACGGCCTACAGGGGAACACTGAAGCTTTCTTT
CDR3aa: CASSSHGLQGNTEAFF

v_gene: TRBV10-2
abundance: NA
j_gene: TRBJ2-3
d_gene: TRBD2
CDR3nt: TGCGCGGGGAGGGGAGCCACAGATATTCAGTACTTT
CDR3aa: CAGRGATDIQYF